The 3 T cell receptor beta chains given below trace back to one sample, sequenced in a study of blood T cell repertoires in COVID-19. Generated by immunoSEQ multiplex PCR, the TCRdb table keeps only in-frame clones and is missing some. The sample has about 82,000 clones, around 82% seen once. Sequences were obtained from peripheral blood. The receptors shown here come from a man in his fifties or sixties with active or convalescent COVID-19.

The chain links TRBV7-9 to TRBJ1-4; 9 bases line up with TRBD1. V dropped 5 bases and J dropped 6; count of bases not matched to a gene: 4. The CDR3 is made up of 14 amino acids. Germline-derived CDR1 and CDR2 are SEHNR and FQNEAQ (reference sequence). The CDR3 DNA reads TGTGCCAGCAGCCCGGGACAGGGCCATGAAAAACTGTTTTTT. The encoded protein is CASSPGQGHEKLFF.

This rearrangement joins TRBV29-1 to TRBJ2-5; D is possibly TRBD1 (6 bases). The germline CDR1 and CDR2 sequences are SQVTM and ANQGSEA. V lost 2 bases, J lost 5 bases, and 12 bases lay in between. The CDR3 has 13 amino acids. CDR3 loop: CSVEFQGQETQYF. The CDR3 DNA sequence: TGCAGCGTTGAATTCCAGGGGCAGGAGACCCAGTACTTC.

V usage is TRBV19 and J usage is TRBJ1-3, with D possibly matching TRBD1 (6 bases). This CDR3 region has 16 residues. The V end was cut by 2 bases, the J end by 0 bases, with 11 bases between. The germline gives CDR1 LNHDA, CDR2 SQIVND (reference sequence). The DNA for the CDR3 is TGTGCCAGTAGTATAATTGGACAGAACTCTGGAAACACCATATATTTT. Protein sequence: CASSIIGQNSGNTIYF.